The rows below give T cell receptor beta chains drawn from one sample of a study of T-cell reconstitution after alpha-beta-depleted transplantation in children. MiXCR was run by TCRdb on the PCR reads, yielding one entry per CDR3 protein. The sample contains roughly 280,000 distinct CDR3 sequences, roughly 11% of which appear only once. The specimen comprised peripheral blood, sampled 180 days after TCRalphabeta/CD19-depleted stem cell transplant. The receptors stem from a male patient between 2 and 10 years old who had a stem cell transplant for chronic granulomatous disease, so the T cells may come from the graft donor. CDR3s include the opening cysteine and the closing phenylalanine or tryptophan.

V: TRBV29-1; J: TRBJ2-1; length: 13; CDR3: CSVEYYAAGEQFF
V: TRBV6-6; J: TRBJ2-2; length: 17; CDR3: CASTGWSSGRATGELFF
V: TRBV20-1; J: TRBJ2-1; length: 14; CDR3: CSVTGTPSYNEQFF
V: TRBV29-1; J: TRBJ2-6; length: 18; CDR3: CSVEGGEGPPSGANVLTF
V: TRBV24-1; J: TRBJ2-7; length: 14; CDR3: CATSDSGEGYEQYF
V: TRBV28; J: TRBJ2-7; length: 15; CDR3: CASHNGVAGWGEQYF
V: TRBV6-5; J: TRBJ2-1; length: 16; CDR3: CASSYGLAGSPNEQFF
V: TRBV9; J: TRBJ2-2; length: 19; CDR3: CASSVPSARAGQGTGELFF
V: TRBV7-6; J: TRBJ2-1; length: 19; CDR3: CASSSRDRDRYNSYNEQFF
V: TRBV7-2; J: TRBJ2-2; length: 16; CDR3: CASSIWRLAGAGELFF
V: TRBV18; J: TRBJ2-5; length: 18; CDR3: CASSSSPATSPLGETQYF
V: TRBV7-9; J: TRBJ1-1; length: 12; CDR3: CASNLGDTEAFF
V: TRBV7-6; J: TRBJ2-3; length: 15; CDR3: CASSLLEASGDTQYF
V: TRBV28; J: TRBJ2-3; length: 16; CDR3: CASSFRLAGVVDTQYF
V: TRBV12-3/TRBV12-4; J: TRBJ1-2; length: 13; CDR3: CASGPGANYGYTF
V: TRBV15; J: TRBJ1-2; length: 16; CDR3: CATSRGRRQGTDGYTF
V: TRBV12-3/TRBV12-4; J: TRBJ2-1; length: 14; CDR3: CASSPRDRSNEQFF
V: TRBV7-8; J: TRBJ2-7; length: 15; CDR3: CASSLDHPSSYEQYF
V: TRBV29-1; J: TRBJ2-7; length: 11; CDR3: CSAGPGAEQYF
V: TRBV28; J: TRBJ2-3; length: 13; CDR3: CASSFIKAGTQYF
V: TRBV6-9; J: TRBJ2-1; length: 16; CDR3: CASSYSTSGILGEQFF
V: TRBV28; J: TRBJ2-7; length: 16; CDR3: CASSLYRLAGTYEQYF
V: TRBV6-9; J: TRBJ2-7; length: 13; CDR3: CASRPRRAYEQYF
V: TRBV27; J: TRBJ1-6; length: 17; CDR3: CASSSRDPSSYNSPLHF
V: TRBV12-3/TRBV12-4; J: TRBJ2-7; length: 13; CDR3: CASSWEGPPEQYF
V: TRBV10-1; J: TRBJ2-1; length: 14; CDR3: CASSEFPRHNEQFF
V: TRBV12-3/TRBV12-4; J: TRBJ2-7; length: 13; CDR3: CASSPGRNYEQYF
V: TRBV7-8; J: TRBJ2-1; length: 14; CDR3: CASSAGTGYFEQFF
V: TRBV4-1; J: TRBJ2-7; length: 15; CDR3: CASSQEDRAYGEQYF
V: TRBV12-3/TRBV12-4; J: TRBJ1-1; length: 16; CDR3: CASTLGRTAMNTEAFF
V: TRBV6-1; J: TRBJ2-5; length: 14; CDR3: CASSTGTSMGAQYF
V: TRBV29-1; J: TRBJ2-5; length: 12; CDR3: CSAGTLQETQYF
V: TRBV20-1; J: TRBJ1-4; length: 14; CDR3: CSARDLRVDEKLFF
V: TRBV7-9; J: TRBJ2-1; length: 13; CDR3: CASSLKTGGEQFF
V: TRBV7-2; J: TRBJ1-4; length: 14; CDR3: CASSLLGVGEKLFF
V: TRBV5-1; J: TRBJ2-1; length: 15; CDR3: CASSLVSGRAHEQFF
V: TRBV28; J: TRBJ2-1; length: 15; CDR3: CASSPTGATEGEQFF
V: TRBV15; J: TRBJ2-7; length: 14; CDR3: CATSGDRGPYEQYF
V: TRBV12-3/TRBV12-4; J: TRBJ2-3; length: 17; CDR3: CASSLLGTSYVTDTQYF
V: TRBV12-3/TRBV12-4; J: TRBJ1-2; length: 13; CDR3: CASRASGTGGYTF